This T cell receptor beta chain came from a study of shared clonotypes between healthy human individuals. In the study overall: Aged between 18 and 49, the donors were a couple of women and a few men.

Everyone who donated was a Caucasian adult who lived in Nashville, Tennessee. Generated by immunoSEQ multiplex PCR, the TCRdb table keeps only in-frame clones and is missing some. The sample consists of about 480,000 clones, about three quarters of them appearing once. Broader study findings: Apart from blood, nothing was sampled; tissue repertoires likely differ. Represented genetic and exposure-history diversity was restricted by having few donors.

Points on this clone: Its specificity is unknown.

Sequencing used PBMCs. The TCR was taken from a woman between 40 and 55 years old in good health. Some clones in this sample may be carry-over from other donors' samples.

In DNA, the CDR3 is TGCAGCGTTGGACCAGGCCTTAATCAGCCCCAGCATTTT. This codes for CSVGPGLNQPQHF. The chain has TRBV29-1 and TRBJ1-5; D remains unclear. CDR1 SQVTM and CDR2 ANQGSEA come from the germline V gene. The CDR3 runs to 13 residues. V was cut by 4 bases and J by 4 bases, with 11 bases left in between. The complete variable domain, with remaining parts taken from reference TRBV29-1 and TRBJ1-5, reads SAVISQKPSRDICQRGTSLTIQCQVDSQVTMMFWYRQQPGQSLTLIATANQGSEATYESGFVIDKFPISRPNLTFSTLTVSNMSPEDSSIYLCSVGPGLNQPQHFGDGTRLSIL.